Listed below are T cell receptor beta chains from one sample, sequenced in a study of beta chain features in type 1 diabetes. This table comes from immunoSEQ multiplex PCR, and its TCRdb copy is limited to in-frame clones, with some not included. The sample includes tens of thousands of clones, about 32% of them seen just once. Sequenced input: stem cell memory CD4+ T cells from blood. These TCRs come from a woman aged 18-30 years in good health. CDR3s include the opening cysteine and the closing phenylalanine or tryptophan. Each record gives: D gene, V gene, J gene, clone size, CDR3 protein, CDR3 DNA. A D gene is named only where the DNA matches it firmly. Some rows have no size entry. The others give once, few or many, or a class for an expanded clone.

d_gene: TRBD1; v_gene: TRBV2; j_gene: TRBJ1-1; abundance: NA; CDR3aa: CASSQTGNTEAFF; CDR3nt: TGTGCCAGCAGTCAGACAGGGAATACTGAAGCTTTCTTT
d_gene: TRBD2; v_gene: TRBV30; j_gene: TRBJ2-3; abundance: few; CDR3aa: CAWSGVRTSGNTDTQYF; CDR3nt: TGTGCCTGGAGTGGAGTTAGGACTAGCGGGAACACAGATACGCAGTATTTT
d_gene: NA; v_gene: TRBV7-2; j_gene: TRBJ2-7; abundance: few; CDR3aa: CASSPRRTTYEQYF; CDR3nt: TGTGCCAGCAGCCCCCGGAGGACTACTTACGAGCAGTACTTC
d_gene: NA; v_gene: TRBV25-1; j_gene: TRBJ2-7; abundance: NA; CDR3aa: CASSPTGWGEQYF; CDR3nt: TGTGCCAGCAGTCCAACAGGGTGGGGCGAGCAGTACTTC
d_gene: TRBD1; v_gene: TRBV2; j_gene: TRBJ1-5; abundance: NA; CDR3aa: CASNLDRGINQPQHF; CDR3nt: TGTGCCAGCAACCTGGACAGGGGGATCAATCAGCCCCAGCATTTT
d_gene: TRBD1; v_gene: TRBV13; j_gene: TRBJ1-5; abundance: NA; CDR3aa: CASSYDRAPAQPQHF; CDR3nt: TGTGCCAGCAGCTATGACAGGGCCCCGGCCCAGCCCCAGCATTTT
d_gene: NA; v_gene: TRBV11-1; j_gene: TRBJ1-1; abundance: few; CDR3aa: CASSPDLGGTEAFF; CDR3nt: TGTGCCAGCAGCCCCGATCTGGGGGGCACTGAAGCTTTCTTT
d_gene: NA; v_gene: TRBV7-9; j_gene: TRBJ1-4; abundance: NA; CDR3aa: CASSLPGPSEKLFF; CDR3nt: TGTGCCAGCAGCTTACCAGGCCCAAGCGAAAAACTGTTTTTT
d_gene: TRBD2; v_gene: TRBV27; j_gene: TRBJ2-3; abundance: NA; CDR3aa: CASMGLSGRAPDTQYF; CDR3nt: TGTGCCAGCATGGGCCTTAGCGGGAGGGCCCCAGATACGCAGTATTTT
d_gene: TRBD1; v_gene: TRBV7-2; j_gene: TRBJ2-1; abundance: few; CDR3aa: CASTDSGTGGEQFF; CDR3nt: TGTGCCAGCACCGACTCCGGGACAGGCGGTGAGCAGTTCTTC
d_gene: NA; v_gene: TRBV21-1; j_gene: TRBJ1-1; abundance: NA; CDR3aa: CASSKVSGDRGGMNTEAFF; CDR3nt: TGTGCCAGCAGCAAAGTGTCTGGGGACAGGGGTGGGATGAACACTGAAGCTTTCTTT
d_gene: NA; v_gene: TRBV7-9; j_gene: TRBJ1-5; abundance: many; CDR3aa: CASSNQNQPQHF; CDR3nt: TGTGCCAGCAGCAACCAGAATCAGCCCCAGCATTTT
d_gene: TRBD1; v_gene: TRBV7-6; j_gene: TRBJ1-1; abundance: NA; CDR3aa: CASSLGQGRTEAFF; CDR3nt: TGTGCCAGCAGCTTAGGACAGGGACGCACTGAAGCTTTCTTT
d_gene: TRBD1; v_gene: TRBV29-1; j_gene: TRBJ2-6; abundance: many; CDR3aa: CSVEDRGRSGANVLTF; CDR3nt: TGCAGCGTCGAGGACAGGGGGCGATCTGGGGCCAACGTCCTGACTTTC
d_gene: TRBD2; v_gene: TRBV13; j_gene: TRBJ2-5; abundance: few; CDR3aa: CASSLAGGPAGETQYF; CDR3nt: TGTGCCAGCAGCTTAGCGGGAGGGCCCGCGGGGGAGACCCAGTACTTC
d_gene: TRBD1; v_gene: TRBV5-1; j_gene: TRBJ1-1; abundance: few; CDR3aa: CASVRDRTPNTEAFF; CDR3nt: TGCGCCAGCGTCCGGGACAGAACACCGAACACTGAAGCTTTCTTT
d_gene: NA; v_gene: TRBV10-3; j_gene: TRBJ2-5; abundance: NA; CDR3aa: CAIGASPGETQYF; CDR3nt: TGTGCCATTGGGGCCAGCCCCGGGGAGACCCAGTACTTC
d_gene: TRBD2; v_gene: TRBV14; j_gene: TRBJ2-7; abundance: NA; CDR3aa: CASSQDRGLAGGHEQYF; CDR3nt: TGTGCCAGCAGCCAAGATAGGGGACTAGCGGGAGGTCACGAGCAGTACTTC
d_gene: TRBD2; v_gene: TRBV10-3; j_gene: TRBJ2-5; abundance: few; CDR3aa: CAISGLAGGQETQYF; CDR3nt: TGTGCCATCAGTGGACTAGCGGGGGGGCAAGAGACCCAGTACTTC
d_gene: NA; v_gene: TRBV7-2; j_gene: TRBJ2-2; abundance: many; CDR3aa: CAMGGTGNTGELFF; CDR3nt: TGTGCTATGGGGGGGACAGGGAACACCGGGGAGCTGTTTTTT
d_gene: TRBD1; v_gene: TRBV5-1; j_gene: TRBJ1-2; abundance: few; CDR3aa: CASSPGTGGVDYGYTF; CDR3nt: TGCGCCAGCAGCCCCGGGACAGGGGGCGTTGACTATGGCTACACCTTC
d_gene: TRBD1; v_gene: TRBV7-2; j_gene: TRBJ1-2; abundance: few; CDR3aa: CASSSGQDYGYTF; CDR3nt: TGTGCCAGCAGCTCAGGACAGGACTATGGCTACACCTTC
d_gene: TRBD2; v_gene: TRBV6-1; j_gene: TRBJ2-7; abundance: NA; CDR3aa: CAALAGDSYEQYF; CDR3nt: TGTGCCGCTTTAGCGGGAGATTCCTACGAGCAGTACTTC